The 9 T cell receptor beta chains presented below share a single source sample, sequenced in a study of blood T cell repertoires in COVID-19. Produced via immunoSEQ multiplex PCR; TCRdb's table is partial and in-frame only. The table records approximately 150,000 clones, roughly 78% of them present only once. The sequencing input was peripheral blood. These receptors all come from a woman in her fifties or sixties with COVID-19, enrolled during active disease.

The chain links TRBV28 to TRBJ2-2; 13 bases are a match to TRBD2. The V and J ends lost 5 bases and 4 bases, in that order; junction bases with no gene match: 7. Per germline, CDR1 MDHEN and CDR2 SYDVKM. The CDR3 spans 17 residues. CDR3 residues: CASSPEGLAGVTGELFF. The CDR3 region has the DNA TGTGCCAGCAGTCCAGAAGGACTAGCGGGAGTCACCGGGGAGCTGTTTTTT.

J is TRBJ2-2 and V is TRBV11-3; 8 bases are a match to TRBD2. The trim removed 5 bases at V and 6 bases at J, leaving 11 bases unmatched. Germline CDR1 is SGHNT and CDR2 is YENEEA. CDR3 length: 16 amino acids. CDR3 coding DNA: TGTGCCAGCAGCCCCATCGCGGGAGGCGGGGCCGGGGAGCTGTTTTTT. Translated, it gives CASSPIAGGGAGELFF. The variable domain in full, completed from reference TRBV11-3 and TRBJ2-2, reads EAGVVQSPRYKIIEKKQPVAFWCNPISGHNTLYWYLQNLGQGPELLIRYENEEAVDDSQLPKDRFSAERLKGVDSTLKIQPAELGDSAVYLCASSPIAGGGAGELFFGEGSRLTVL.

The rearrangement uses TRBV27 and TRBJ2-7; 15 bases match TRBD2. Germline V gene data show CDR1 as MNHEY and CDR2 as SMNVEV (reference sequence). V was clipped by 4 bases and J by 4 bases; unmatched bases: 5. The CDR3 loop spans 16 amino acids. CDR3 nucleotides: TGTGCCAGCAGTTCCGGGACTAGCGGGGGGCTTTACGAGCAGTACGTC. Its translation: CASSSGTSGGLYEQYV.

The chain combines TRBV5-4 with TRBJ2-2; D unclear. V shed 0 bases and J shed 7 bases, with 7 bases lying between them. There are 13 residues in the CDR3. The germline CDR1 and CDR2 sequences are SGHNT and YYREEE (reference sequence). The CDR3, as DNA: TGTGCCAGCAGCTTGGGTTTAGACGGGGAGCTGTTTTTT. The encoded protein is CASSLGLDGELFF.

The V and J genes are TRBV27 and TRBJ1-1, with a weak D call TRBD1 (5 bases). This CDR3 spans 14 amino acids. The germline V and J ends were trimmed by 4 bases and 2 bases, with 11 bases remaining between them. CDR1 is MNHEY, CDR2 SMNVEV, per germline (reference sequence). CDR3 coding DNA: TGTGCCAGCAGTTCACGACAGCTAAACACTGAAGCTTTCTTT. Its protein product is CASSSRQLNTEAFF.

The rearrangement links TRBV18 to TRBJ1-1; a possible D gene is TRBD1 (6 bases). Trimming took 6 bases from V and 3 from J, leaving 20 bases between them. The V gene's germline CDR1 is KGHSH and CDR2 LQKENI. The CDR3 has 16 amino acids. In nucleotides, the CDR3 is TGTGCCAGCTCCCCGGCGAGTGAAACAGGGCACACTGAAGCTTTCTTT. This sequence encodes CASSPASETGHTEAFF.

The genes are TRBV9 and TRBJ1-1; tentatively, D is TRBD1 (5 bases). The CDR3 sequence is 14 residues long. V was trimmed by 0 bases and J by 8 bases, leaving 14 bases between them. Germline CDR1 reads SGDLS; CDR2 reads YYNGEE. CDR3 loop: CASSVDALRTEAFF. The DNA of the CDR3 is TGTGCCAGCAGCGTAGATGCTCTTCGGACAGAAGCTTTCTTT.

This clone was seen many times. The DNA of the CDR3 is TGCAGTGCCACAGGCACCGGGGAGCTGTTTTTT. Protein sequence: CSATGTGELFF. J is TRBJ2-2 and V is TRBV20-1, with D tentatively TRBD1 (5 bases). V was trimmed by 6 bases and J by 4 bases, leaving 6 bases between them. Per the germline V gene, CDR1 is DFQATT and CDR2 is SNEGSKA (reference sequence). This CDR3 is built from 11 residues.

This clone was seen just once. This chain's CDR3 is CASSLGGHNEKLFF. The CDR3 DNA reads as TGTGCCAGCAGCCTGGGGGGCCACAATGAAAAACTGTTTTTT. The chain combines TRBV5-5 with TRBJ1-4; D is perhaps TRBD1 (6 bases). Germline V gene lookup returns CDR1 SGHKS and CDR2 YYEKEE (reference sequence). The CDR3 is 14 amino acids. The ends were cut back, 4 bases at V and 5 bases at J, with 12 bases in the middle.